A selection of T cell receptor beta chains follows, all from one sample in a study of blood T cells in healthy people across ages. One entry per CDR3 protein results from TCRdb running MiXCR on the 5' RACE reads. The table includes about 1 million distinct CDR3 sequences, 40% to 45% detected once. The sequenced sample consisted of blood. Receptors were obtained from a woman in her sixties or seventies in good health. Each CDR3 is given with its conserved first and last residue. A D gene is named only where the DNA matches it firmly. Clone size is not always given. Where it is, it says once, few, many or a class for expanded clones.

d_call,clone_size,v_call,j_call,cdr3_aa,cdr3_nt
TRBD1,once,TRBV29-1,TRBJ1-3,CSVGDRGSGNTIYF,TGCAGCGTTGGGGACAGGGGCTCTGGAAACACCATATATTTT
.,.,TRBV19,TRBJ1-2,CASTPSGAYYGYTF,TGTGCCAGTACCCCTTCCGGGGCCTATTATGGCTACACCTTC
TRBD1,.,TRBV2,TRBJ2-1,CATRGTGNPYNEQFF,TGTGCCACAAGGGGGACAGGGAATCCCTACAATGAGCAGTTCTTC
TRBD2,.,TRBV2,TRBJ2-5,CASSEGRLAGGETQYF,TGTGCCAGCAGTGAAGGGAGGCTAGCGGGAGGAGAGACCCAGTACTTC
.,.,TRBV7-9,TRBJ2-7,CASNPGGVGFHEQYF,TGTGCCAGCAACCCAGGGGGGGTAGGGTTCCACGAGCAGTACTTC
.,.,TRBV20-1,TRBJ1-1,CSARPGGLSNTEAFF,TGCAGTGCTAGACCCGGGGGACTATCGAACACTGAAGCTTTCTTT
.,.,TRBV29-1,TRBJ2-7,CSVDAGSEQYF,TGCAGCGTTGACGCGGGTTCCGAGCAGTACTTC
.,many,TRBV9,TRBJ2-4,CASSVGGDNIQYF,TGTGCCAGCAGCGTAGGGGGCGACAACATTCAGTACTTC
TRBD1,.,TRBV5-1,TRBJ1-1,CASSRGQAFEAFF,TGCGCCAGCTCACGGGGACAGGCATTTGAAGCTTTCTTT
.,few,TRBV29-1,TRBJ2-7,CSVEGVGYEQYF,TGCAGCGTTGAGGGGGTTGGGTACGAGCAGTACTTC
.,.,TRBV20-1,TRBJ2-3,CSARTSIPDTQYF,TGCAGTGCTAGGACTAGTATTCCAGATACGCAGTATTTT
.,.,TRBV21-1,TRBJ2-7,CASSSPEGYEQYF,TGTGCCAGCAGCTCCCCGGAGGGGTACGAGCAGTACTTC
.,.,TRBV28,TRBJ2-7,CASSLDREGWAYEQYF,TGTGCCAGCAGTTTAGACAGGGAGGGGTGGGCCTACGAGCAGTACTTC
TRBD2,.,TRBV7-9,TRBJ2-3,CASSLHTSGREAISDTQYF,TGTGCCAGCAGCTTACACACTAGCGGGAGAGAGGCTATCTCAGATACGCAGTATTTT
.,.,TRBV3-1,TRBJ2-5,CASSQDRAGRGETQYF,TGTGCCAGCAGCCAAGATCGGGCGGGCAGAGGGGAGACCCAGTACTTC
.,.,TRBV4-1,TRBJ1-5,CASSQDTEGNQPQHF,TGCGCCAGCAGCCAAGATACGGAGGGCAATCAGCCCCAGCATTTT
TRBD1,few,TRBV29-1,TRBJ2-7,CSFVPRDRTYEQYF,TGCAGCTTCGTACCCCGGGACAGGACCTACGAGCAGTACTTC
.,few,TRBV18,TRBJ2-1,CASSPASANEQFF,TGTGCCAGCTCACCAGCTAGCGCGAATGAGCAGTTCTTC
TRBD1,few,TRBV29-1,TRBJ2-1,CSVSRDRGRPPPVEQFF,TGCAGCGTCTCCCGGGACAGGGGACGGCCCCCTCCTGTAGAGCAGTTCTTC
.,.,TRBV6-2/TRBV6-3,TRBJ2-5,CASRKEGRETQYF,TGTGCCAGCAGGAAGGAGGGGAGAGAGACCCAGTACTTC
.,.,TRBV7-2,TRBJ2-7,CASSDAGTKYEQYF,TGTGCCAGCAGTGACGCCGGGACAAAATACGAGCAGTACTTC
TRBD1,.,TRBV27,TRBJ1-2,CTSSGSRQGDGYTF,TGTACCAGCAGCGGATCAAGACAGGGGGATGGCTACACCTTC
TRBD2,few,TRBV27,TRBJ2-1,CASSLGGRDPNEQFF,TGTGCCAGCAGTTTAGGGGGGAGGGATCCCAATGAGCAGTTCTTC
.,few,TRBV28,TRBJ1-2,CASSPDPGSGYTF,TGTGCCAGCAGTCCAGACCCCGGATCAGGCTACACCTTC
.,once,TRBV21-1,TRBJ2-7,CASSNTSGPFFNEQYF,TGTGCCAGCAGCAACACTAGCGGGCCCTTTTTTAACGAGCAGTACTTC
.,few,TRBV7-9,TRBJ1-2,CASRPTGLYGYTF,TGTGCCAGCAGGCCGACAGGACTCTATGGCTACACCTTC
TRBD1,.,TRBV12-3/TRBV12-4,TRBJ1-5,CASSLSRGGQGPCPQHF,TGTGCCAGCAGCCTCAGCCGGGGGGGACAGGGCCCGTGTCCCCAGCATTTT
TRBD1,.,TRBV9,TRBJ1-2,CASSVAGGGQGYGYTF,TGTGCCAGCAGCGTAGCAGGTGGGGGACAGGGCTATGGCTACACCTTC
.,many,TRBV6-1,TRBJ2-7,CASSRTSPYEQYF,TGTGCCAGCAGTCGCACTTCTCCCTACGAGCAGTACTTC
.,.,TRBV10-2,TRBJ2-1,CASSYLYNEQFF,TGCGCCAGCAGTTACCTTTACAATGAGCAGTTCTTC
.,once,TRBV28,TRBJ1-1,CASSPTLAGGAFF,TGTGCCAGCAGTCCCACGCTAGCTGGAGGAGCTTTCTTT
TRBD2,.,TRBV6-6,TRBJ2-3,CASSYRTSGRSTDTQYF,TGTGCCAGCAGTTACCGGACTAGCGGGAGGAGCACAGATACGCAGTATTTT
.,.,TRBV6-2/TRBV6-3,TRBJ2-5,CASRALLGAPGEQYF,TGTGCCAGCAGGGCTCTTCTGGGAGCCCCGGGGGAGCAGTACTTC
.,.,TRBV12-5,TRBJ2-7,CASGLGIYEQYF,TGTGCTAGTGGTTTGGGAATCTACGAGCAGTACTTC
.,.,TRBV13,TRBJ2-7,CASSFRTLTYEQYF,TGTGCCAGCAGCTTTCGGACTTTGACCTACGAGCAGTACTTC
.,few,TRBV7-8,TRBJ2-3,CASSPMFRGRPTSSTDTQYF,TGTGCCAGCAGCCCCATGTTCAGGGGCCGCCCCACCTCTAGCACAGATACGCAGTATTTT
.,.,TRBV6-5,TRBJ2-3,CASKKLWGASTDTQYF,TGTGCCAGCAAAAAGTTATGGGGGGCTAGCACAGATACGCAGTATTTT
.,few,TRBV7-2,TRBJ2-7,CASSLRVAGPTYEQYF,TGTGCCAGCAGCTTAAGGGTGGCGGGTCCCACCTACGAGCAGTACTTC
.,.,TRBV25-1,TRBJ1-2,CASSDELVGYTF,TGTGCCAGCAGTGACGAGCTGGTGGGGTACACCTTC
.,few,TRBV6-4,TRBJ2-6,CASRTDTGANVLTF,TGTGCCAGCAGGACAGACACTGGGGCCAACGTCCTGACTTTC
TRBD2,many,TRBV5-1,TRBJ2-1,CASSPTSVNEQFF,TGCGCCAGCAGCCCCACTAGCGTCAATGAGCAGTTCTTC
.,few,TRBV20-1,TRBJ1-1,CRGHSKNTEAFF,TGCAGGGGGCACAGCAAGAACACTGAAGCTTTCTTT
.,few,TRBV7-9,TRBJ1-1,CASSSRNTEAFF,TGTGCCAGCAGTAGCCGAAACACTGAAGCTTTCTTT
.,.,TRBV20-1,TRBJ2-5,CSATSANQETQYF,TGCAGTGCTACATCCGCAAACCAAGAGACCCAGTACTTC
.,once,TRBV27,TRBJ2-1,CASSPRDPNYNKQFF,TGTGCCAGCAGTCCCCGGGACCCAAACTACAATAAGCAGTTCTTC
.,.,TRBV2,TRBJ2-1,CASSDEFLYNEQFF,TGTGCCAGCAGTGATGAGTTTCTATACAATGAGCAGTTCTTC
.,few,TRBV5-1,TRBJ2-3,CASSSTGKATDTQYF,TGCGCCAGCAGCTCGACGGGGAAGGCCACAGATACGCAGTATTTT
.,few,TRBV29-1,TRBJ2-1,CSVAKAAAPYNEQFF,TGCAGCGTCGCGAAGGCGGCGGCCCCCTACAATGAGCAGTTCTTC
.,few,TRBV14,TRBJ2-1,CASSPRGGSSSYNEQFF,TGTGCCAGCAGCCCCCGAGGGGGGTCAAGCTCCTACAATGAGCAGTTCTTC
.,.,TRBV29-1,TRBJ2-1,CSVARGADEQFF,TGCAGCGTTGCGCGAGGGGCGGATGAGCAGTTCTTC
.,.,TRBV5-5,TRBJ1-1,CASSFGPGAGTEAFF,TGTGCCAGCAGCTTTGGTCCAGGGGCGGGCACTGAAGCTTTCTTT
.,.,TRBV3-1,TRBJ2-3,CASSQGGVGDAQYF,TGTGCCAGCAGCCAAGGAGGTGTGGGAGATGCGCAGTATTTT
.,few,TRBV30,TRBJ2-3,CAWSVSTDTQYF,TGTGCCTGGAGTGTGAGCACAGATACGCAGTATTTT
.,many,TRBV29-1,TRBJ1-5,CSVADGVLGNQPQHF,TGCAGCGTTGCGGATGGGGTTCTAGGCAATCAGCCCCAGCATTTT
TRBD1,.,TRBV20-1,TRBJ2-7,CSVDRDRGYEQYF,TGCAGTGTTGACCGAGACAGGGGCTACGAGCAGTACTTC
.,few,TRBV20-1,TRBJ2-7,CSVVDTYSYEQYF,TGCAGTGTCGTGGATACCTACTCCTACGAGCAGTACTTC
TRBD2,.,TRBV5-1,TRBJ2-1,CASSSVIAGVRGSEQFF,TGCGCCAGCAGCTCCGTTATAGCGGGAGTGAGAGGCAGTGAGCAGTTCTTC
.,.,TRBV7-8,TRBJ2-7,CASSLWPVDAQYF,TGTGCCAGCAGCTTATGGCCGGTTGATGCGCAGTACTTC